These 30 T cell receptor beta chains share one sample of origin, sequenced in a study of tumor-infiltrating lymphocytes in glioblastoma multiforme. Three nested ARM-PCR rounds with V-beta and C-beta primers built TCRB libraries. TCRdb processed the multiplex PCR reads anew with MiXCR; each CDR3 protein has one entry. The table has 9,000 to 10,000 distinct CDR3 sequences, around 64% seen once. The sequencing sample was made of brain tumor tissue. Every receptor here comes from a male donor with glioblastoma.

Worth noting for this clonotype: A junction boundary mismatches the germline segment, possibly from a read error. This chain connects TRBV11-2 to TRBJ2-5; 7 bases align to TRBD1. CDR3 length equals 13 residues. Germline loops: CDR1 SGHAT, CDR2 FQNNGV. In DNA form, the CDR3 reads TGTGCCAGCACCCGAGGACAGGCCGAGACCCGGTACTTC. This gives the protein CASTRGQAETRYF.

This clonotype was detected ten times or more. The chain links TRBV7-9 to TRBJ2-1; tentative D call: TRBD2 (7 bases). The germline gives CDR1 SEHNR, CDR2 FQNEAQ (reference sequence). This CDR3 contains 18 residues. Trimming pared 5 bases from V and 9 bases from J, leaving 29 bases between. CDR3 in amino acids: CASSPALGGGGPSREQFF. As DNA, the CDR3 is TGTGCCAGCAGCCCCGCCCTAGGGGGGGGAGGGCCCTCTCGTGAGCAGTTCTTC.

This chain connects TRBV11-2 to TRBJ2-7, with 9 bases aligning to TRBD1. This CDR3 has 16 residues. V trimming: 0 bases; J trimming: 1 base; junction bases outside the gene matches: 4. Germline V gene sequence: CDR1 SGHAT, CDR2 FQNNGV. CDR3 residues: CASSLDMGQGSYEQYF. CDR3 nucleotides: TGTGCCAGCAGCTTAGATATGGGACAGGGTTCCTACGAGCAGTACTTC.

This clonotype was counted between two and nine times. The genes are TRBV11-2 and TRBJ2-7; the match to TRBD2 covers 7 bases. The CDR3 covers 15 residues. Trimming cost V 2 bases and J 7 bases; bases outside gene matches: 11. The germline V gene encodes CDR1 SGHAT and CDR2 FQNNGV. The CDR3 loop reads CASSLSGDVLREQYF. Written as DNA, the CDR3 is TGTGCCAGCAGCTTAAGCGGGGACGTACTACGAGAGCAGTACTTC.

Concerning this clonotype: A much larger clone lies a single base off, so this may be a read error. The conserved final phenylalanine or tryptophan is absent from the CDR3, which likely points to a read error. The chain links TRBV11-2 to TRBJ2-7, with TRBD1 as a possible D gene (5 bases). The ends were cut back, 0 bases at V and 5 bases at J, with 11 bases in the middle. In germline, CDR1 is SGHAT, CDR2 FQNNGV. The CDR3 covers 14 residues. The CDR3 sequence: CASSLDVGVDEQYL. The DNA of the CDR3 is TGTGCCAGCAGCTTAGACGTAGGGGTCGACGAGCAGTACTTA.

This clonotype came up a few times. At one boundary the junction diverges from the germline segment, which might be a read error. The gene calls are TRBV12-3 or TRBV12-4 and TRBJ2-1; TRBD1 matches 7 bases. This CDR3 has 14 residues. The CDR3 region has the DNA TGTGCCAGTAGTTTTTTGGGACAGCTCAATGAGCAGTTCTTC. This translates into CASSFLGQLNEQFF.

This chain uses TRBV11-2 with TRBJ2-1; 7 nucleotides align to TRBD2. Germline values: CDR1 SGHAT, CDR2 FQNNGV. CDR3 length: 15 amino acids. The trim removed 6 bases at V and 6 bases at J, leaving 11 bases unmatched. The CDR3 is CASRPGLAVVNEQFF. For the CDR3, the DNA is TGTGCCAGCAGACCAGGTCTAGCGGTAGTCAATGAGCAGTTCTTC.

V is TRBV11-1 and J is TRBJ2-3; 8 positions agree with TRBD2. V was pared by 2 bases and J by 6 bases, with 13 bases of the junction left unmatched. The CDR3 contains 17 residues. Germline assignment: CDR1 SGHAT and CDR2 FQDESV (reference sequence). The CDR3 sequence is CASSLWREDHQGDTQYF. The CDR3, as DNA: TGTGCCAGCAGCTTATGGCGGGAGGACCACCAGGGGGATACGCAGTATTTT.

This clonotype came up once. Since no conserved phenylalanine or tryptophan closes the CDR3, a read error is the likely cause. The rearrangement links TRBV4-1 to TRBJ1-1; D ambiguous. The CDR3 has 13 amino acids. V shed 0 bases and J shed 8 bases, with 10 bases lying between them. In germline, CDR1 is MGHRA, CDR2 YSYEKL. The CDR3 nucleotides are TGCGCCAGCAGCCAAGAGATTTCGCCAGAAGCTTTCCTT. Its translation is CASSQEISPEAFL.

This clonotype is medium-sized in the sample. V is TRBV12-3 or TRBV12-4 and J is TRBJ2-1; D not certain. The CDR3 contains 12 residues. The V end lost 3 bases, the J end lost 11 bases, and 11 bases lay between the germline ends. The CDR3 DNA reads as TGTGCCAGCAGTTTTAGGCTTCAAAAGCAGTTCTTC. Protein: CASSFRLQKQFF.

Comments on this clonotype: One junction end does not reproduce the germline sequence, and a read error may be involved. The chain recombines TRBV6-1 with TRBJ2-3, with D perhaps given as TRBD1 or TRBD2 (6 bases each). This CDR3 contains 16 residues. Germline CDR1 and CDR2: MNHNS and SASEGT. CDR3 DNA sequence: TGTGCCACCAGTGAGGACAGCACGGGGGCCACAGATACGGAGTATTTT. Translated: CATSEDSTGATDTEYF.

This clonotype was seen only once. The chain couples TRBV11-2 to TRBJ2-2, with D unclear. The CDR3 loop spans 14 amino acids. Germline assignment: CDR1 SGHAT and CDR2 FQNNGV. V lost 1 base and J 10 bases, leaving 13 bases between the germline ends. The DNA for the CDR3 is TGTGCCAGCAGCTTAGGTCTAGATCCCGAGGAGCTGTTTTTT. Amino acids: CASSLGLDPEELFF.

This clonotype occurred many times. CDR3 in amino acids: CASSNKIGPDDSNQPQHF. In DNA, the CDR3 is TGCGCCAGCAGCAATAAAATCGGGCCAGATGATAGCAATCAGCCCCAGCATTTT. The rearrangement links TRBV5-1 to TRBJ1-5, with D hard to call. CDR3 length: 18 amino acids. V lost 4 bases, J lost 0 bases, and 20 bases lay in between. CDR1 is SGHRS, CDR2 YFSETQ, per germline.

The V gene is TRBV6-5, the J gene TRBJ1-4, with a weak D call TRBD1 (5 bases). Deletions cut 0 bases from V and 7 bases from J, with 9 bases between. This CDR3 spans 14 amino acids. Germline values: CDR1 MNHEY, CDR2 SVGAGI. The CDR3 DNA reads TGTGCCAGCAGTTACTCCCAGGGTGGTGAAAAACTGTTTTTT. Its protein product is CASSYSQGGEKLFF.

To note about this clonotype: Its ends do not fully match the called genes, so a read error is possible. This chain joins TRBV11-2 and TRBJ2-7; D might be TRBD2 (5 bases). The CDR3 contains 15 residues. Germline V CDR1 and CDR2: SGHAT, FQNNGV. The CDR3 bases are TGTGCCCGCAGCCTCTCTAGCCTCGCACTATACGAGCAGTACTTC. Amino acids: CARSLSSLALYEQYF.

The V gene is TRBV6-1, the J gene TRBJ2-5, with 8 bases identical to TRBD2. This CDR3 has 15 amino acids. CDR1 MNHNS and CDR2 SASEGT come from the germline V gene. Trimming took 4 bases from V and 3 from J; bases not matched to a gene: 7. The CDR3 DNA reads TGTGCCAGCAGTGGATACGGACTAGCAGAAGAGACCCAGTACTTC. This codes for CASSGYGLAEETQYF.

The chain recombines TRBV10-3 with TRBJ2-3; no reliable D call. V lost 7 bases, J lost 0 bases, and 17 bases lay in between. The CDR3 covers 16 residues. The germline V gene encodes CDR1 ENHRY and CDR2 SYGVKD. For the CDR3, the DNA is TGTGCCATCATGTTAGGGAATCAGCTGAGCACAGATACGCAGTATTTT. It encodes CAIMLGNQLSTDTQYF.

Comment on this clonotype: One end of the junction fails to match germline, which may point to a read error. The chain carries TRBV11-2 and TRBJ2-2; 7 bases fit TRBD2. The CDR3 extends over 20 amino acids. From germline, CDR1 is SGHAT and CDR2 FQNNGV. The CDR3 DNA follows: TGTCCAAGCACCCCCTCATTCGGCCAAGGGCTAGCGGTAAACACAGGGGAGCTGTTTTTT. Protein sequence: CPSTPSFGQGLAVNTGELFF.

DNA for the CDR3: TGCAGCGTTGCTTCTGGGGCCAACGTCCTGACTTTC. The encoded protein is CSVASGANVLTF. The J gene is TRBJ2-6, the V gene TRBV29-1; D is undetermined. The V and J ends lost 4 bases and 1 base respectively, with 2 bases between them. Germline assignment: CDR1 SQVTM and CDR2 ANQGSEA. The length of the CDR3 is 12 residues. Filled out from reference TRBV29-1 and TRBJ2-6, the complete variable domain reads SAVISQKPSRDICQRGTSLTIQCQVDSQVTMMFWYRQQPGQSLTLIATANQGSEATYESGFVIDKFPISRPNLTFSTLTVSNMSPEDSSIYLCSVASGANVLTFGAGSRLTVL.

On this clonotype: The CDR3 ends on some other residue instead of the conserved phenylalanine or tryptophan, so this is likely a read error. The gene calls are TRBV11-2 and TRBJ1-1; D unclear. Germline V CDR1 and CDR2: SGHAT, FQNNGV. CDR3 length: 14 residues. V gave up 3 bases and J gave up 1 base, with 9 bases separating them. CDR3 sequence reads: CASSFSWENTEAFC. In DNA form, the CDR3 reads TGTGCCAGCAGCTTTAGTTGGGAGAACACTGAAGCTTTCTGT.

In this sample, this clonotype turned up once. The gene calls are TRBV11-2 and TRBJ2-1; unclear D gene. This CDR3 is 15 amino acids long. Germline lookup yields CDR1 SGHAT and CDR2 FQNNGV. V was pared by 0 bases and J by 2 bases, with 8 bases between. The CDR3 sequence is CASSLDSQTYNEQFF. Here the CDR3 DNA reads TGTGCCAGCAGCTTAGATTCACAGACCTACAATGAGCAGTTCTTC.

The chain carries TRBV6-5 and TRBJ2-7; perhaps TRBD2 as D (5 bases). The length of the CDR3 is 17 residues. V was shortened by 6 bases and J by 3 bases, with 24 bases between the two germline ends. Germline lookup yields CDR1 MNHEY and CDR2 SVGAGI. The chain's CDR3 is CASRVGEVRVGSYEQYF. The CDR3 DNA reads TGTGCCAGCAGGGTGGGTGAGGTGCGCGTTGGGAGCTACGAGCAGTACTTC.

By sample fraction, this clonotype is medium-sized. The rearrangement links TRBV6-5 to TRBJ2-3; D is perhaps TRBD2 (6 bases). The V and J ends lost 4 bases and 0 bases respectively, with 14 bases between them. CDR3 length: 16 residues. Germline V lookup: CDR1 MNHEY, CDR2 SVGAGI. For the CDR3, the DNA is TGTGCCAGCAGTTCCCTAGTTAGCGGAAGCACAGATACGCAGTATTTT. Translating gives CASSSLVSGSTDTQYF.

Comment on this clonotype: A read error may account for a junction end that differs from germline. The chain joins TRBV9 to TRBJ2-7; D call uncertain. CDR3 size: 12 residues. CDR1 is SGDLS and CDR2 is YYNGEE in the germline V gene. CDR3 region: CGSSNPGYEQYF. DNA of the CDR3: TGTGGCAGCAGTAACCCCGGGTACGAGCAGTACTTC.

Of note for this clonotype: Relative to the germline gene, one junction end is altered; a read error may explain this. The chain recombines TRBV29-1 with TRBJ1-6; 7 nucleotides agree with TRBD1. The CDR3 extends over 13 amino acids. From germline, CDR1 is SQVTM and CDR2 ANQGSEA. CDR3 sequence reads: CRVARDRESPLHF. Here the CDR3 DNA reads TGCAGAGTTGCCAGGGACAGAGAGTCACCCCTCCATTTT.

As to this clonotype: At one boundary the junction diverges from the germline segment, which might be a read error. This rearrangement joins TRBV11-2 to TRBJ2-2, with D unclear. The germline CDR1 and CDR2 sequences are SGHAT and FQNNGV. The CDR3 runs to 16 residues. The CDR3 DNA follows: TGTGCCAGCAGCATAGATCTCCCTCCGAACACTGGGGAGCTGTTTTTT. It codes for CASSIDLPPNTGELFF.

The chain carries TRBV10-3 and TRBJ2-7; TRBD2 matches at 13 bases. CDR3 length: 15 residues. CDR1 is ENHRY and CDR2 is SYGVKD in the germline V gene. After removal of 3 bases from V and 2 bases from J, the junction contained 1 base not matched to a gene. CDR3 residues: CAISDGTSGTYEQYF. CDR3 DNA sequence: TGTGCCATCAGTGATGGGACTAGCGGGACCTACGAGCAGTACTTC.

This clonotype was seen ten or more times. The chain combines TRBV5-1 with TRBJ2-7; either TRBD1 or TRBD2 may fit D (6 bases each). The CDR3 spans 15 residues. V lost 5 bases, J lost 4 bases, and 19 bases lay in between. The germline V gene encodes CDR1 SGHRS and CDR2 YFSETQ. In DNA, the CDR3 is TGCGCCAGCAGACCCAGACAGGATGGGGGGTACGAGCAGTACTTC. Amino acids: CASRPRQDGGYEQYF.

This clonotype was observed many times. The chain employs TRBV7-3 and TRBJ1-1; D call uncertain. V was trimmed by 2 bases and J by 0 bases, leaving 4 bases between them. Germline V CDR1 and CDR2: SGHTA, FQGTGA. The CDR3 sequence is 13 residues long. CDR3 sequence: CASSLQVNTEAFF. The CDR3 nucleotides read TGTGCCAGCAGCTTACAAGTGAACACTGAAGCTTTCTTT. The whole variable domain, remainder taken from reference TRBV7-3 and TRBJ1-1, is GAGVSQTPSNKVTEKGKYVELRCDPISGHTALYWYRQSLGQGPEFLIYFQGTGAADDSGLPNDRFFAVRPEGSVSTLKIQRTERGDSAVYLCASSLQVNTEAFFGQGTRLTVV.

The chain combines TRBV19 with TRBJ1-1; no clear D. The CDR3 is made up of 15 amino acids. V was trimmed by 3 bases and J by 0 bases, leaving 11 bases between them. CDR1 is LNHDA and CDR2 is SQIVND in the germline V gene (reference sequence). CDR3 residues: CASSIRRAMNTEAFF. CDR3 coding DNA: TGTGCCAGTAGTATCCGCCGGGCTATGAACACTGAAGCTTTCTTT.